Detailed here is one T cell receptor (beta chain). This clonotype turned up a few times. Which antigen it targets is not known. No much larger clone exists at a distance of one base, and base qualities are not known. The method was RT-PCR. Instrument on record: Illumina HiSeq 2500. TCRdb reworked the public reads: Q25 trimming with fastp, MiXCR clone assembly, productive beta chains retained. Every entry covers one CDR3 protein and lists the most common genes and DNA from its rows. This sample comprises more than 700,000 distinct CDR3 sequences, approximately 22% of them detected only once. The ten biggest clones cover 9.5% to 13% of the sample. This entry belongs to a study of response to subunit inactivated influenza vaccine (dated by TCRdb to 2016 to 2018). Looking at the study overall: Deep quantitative T cell receptor repertoire profiling was used in the study to track responses to a trivalent subunit inactivated influenza vaccine. The investigation overall reported the following: The authors suggested that each seasonal influenza vaccination may recruit only a limited number of new T cells.

Sample: PBMCs from blood, taken 5 to 6 days after vaccination. This clonotype was obtained from a man in his forties or fifties who received an inactivated influenza vaccine. Donor details come from another sample of the same person, matched by shared clones.

The nucleotide sequence reads TGTGCCAGCAGTTCCCTCCTTCGGGGTGTGAAGACCCAGTACTTC. It translates to CASSSLLRGVKTQYF. The sequence is built from TRBV6-5 and TRBJ2-5, and possibly TRBD2, on 5 matching bases. According to the germline V gene, CDR1 reads MNHEY and CDR2 reads SVGAGI. V is clipped by 4 bases and J by 6 bases, and the sequence between their germline boundaries is 18 bases long. The CDR3 contains 15 residues, cysteine and phenylalanine counted. CDR3 DNA only is kept here, 45 bases in frame from base 1.